These 32 T cell receptor beta chains were all obtained from the same sample, sequenced in a study of CD8 T cells in Susac syndrome. The RNA input was roughly 0.45 to 1 ug, and it was reverse transcribed with random hexamers. Each CDR3 protein gets one entry after TCRdb re-called the immunoSEQ multiplex PCR reads with MiXCR. Of approximately 210,000 distinct CDR3 sequences listed, over 90% are singletons. Sequencing was carried out using CD4+ T cells from PBMCs. Source of these receptors: a human donor with Susac syndrome.

V is TRBV6-5 and J is TRBJ1-2; a possible D gene is TRBD1 (5 bases). The ends were cut back, 4 bases at V and 7 bases at J, with 13 bases in the middle. CDR3 length: 13 amino acids. Germline assignment: CDR1 MNHEY and CDR2 SVGAGI. The CDR3 coding sequence is TGTGCCAGCAGTTTCGGCAGGGACGCTGGCTACACCTTC. Amino acids: CASSFGRDAGYTF.

This chain links TRBV4-2 with TRBJ1-2; D remains unclear. V was shortened by 0 bases and J by 6 bases, with 11 bases between the two germline ends. Germline V lookup: CDR1 LGHNA, CDR2 YNFKEQ. This CDR3 region has 14 residues. CDR3 sequence: CASSQEVLTDGYTF. The CDR3 bases are TGTGCCAGCAGCCAAGAGGTTTTAACCGATGGCTACACCTTC.

This sequence joins TRBV3-1 and TRBJ2-1, with 10 bases identical to TRBD2. The germline V gene encodes CDR1 LGHDT and CDR2 YNNKEL (reference sequence). V was clipped by 8 bases and J by 8 bases; unmatched bases: 9. The CDR3 totals 14 residues. CDR3 DNA: TGTGCCAGCCAAGTAGCGGGGGGTAGCCATGAGCAGTTCTTC. Residues: CASQVAGGSHEQFF.

The chain links TRBV12-3 or TRBV12-4 to TRBJ2-4, with D perhaps matching TRBD1 (5 bases). There are 18 residues in the CDR3. V was cut by 2 bases and J by 7 bases, with 24 bases left in between. Here the CDR3 reads CASSLRGRAQGSINIQYF. The CDR3 DNA reads as TGTGCCAGCAGTTTAAGGGGCAGGGCCCAGGGTTCAATCAACATTCAGTACTTC.

The chain combines TRBV20-1 with TRBJ1-3, with D possibly being TRBD1 (5 bases). V shed 4 bases and J shed 2 bases, with 9 bases lying between them. The CDR3 spans 13 residues. Germline V gives CDR1 DFQATT, CDR2 SNEGSKA (reference sequence). The CDR3 region has the DNA TGCAGTGCTATTGGGACTGCTGGAAACACCATATATTTT. This translates into CSAIGTAGNTIYF.

The chain couples TRBV30 to TRBJ2-5; D unclear. Germline values: CDR1 GTSNPN, CDR2 SVGIG (reference sequence). This CDR3 has 11 residues. Trimming removed 5 bases from V and 2 bases from J, with 6 bases in between. The CDR3 loop reads CAWAQQETQYF. CDR3 DNA: TGTGCCTGGGCACAGCAAGAGACCCAGTACTTC.

This clonotype was detected only once. This chain joins TRBV6-2 or TRBV6-3 and TRBJ2-4, with no clear D. CDR1 and CDR2 from the germline V gene are MNHEY and SVGEGT. Trimming shortened V by 5 bases and J by 7 bases, and 15 bases separated the two germline ends. The CDR3 has 14 amino acids. The CDR3 protein is CASSHAHEGNIQYF. CDR3 DNA sequence: TGTGCCAGCAGTCACGCACATGAAGGGAACATTCAGTACTTC.

The J gene is TRBJ2-3, the V gene TRBV11-2; possibly TRBD2 for D (6 bases). Germline CDR1 and CDR2: SGHAT and FQNNGV. Trimming pared 2 bases from V and 5 bases from J, leaving 11 bases between. This CDR3 is 14 amino acids long. The CDR3 reads CASSLMLGGDTQYF. DNA of the CDR3: TGTGCCAGCAGCTTAATGTTGGGAGGAGATACGCAGTATTTT.

The chain recombines TRBV3-1 with TRBJ2-2; D is possibly TRBD2 (7 bases). Trimming removed 7 bases from V and 13 bases from J, with 19 bases in between. CDR3 length equals 13 residues. The germline gives CDR1 LGHDT, CDR2 YNNKEL (reference sequence). The CDR3 loop is CASTKGLQGALFF. The CDR3 DNA sequence: TGTGCCAGCACCAAGGGACTACAGGGCGCGCTGTTTTTT.

The CDR3 DNA sequence: TGTGCCTGGACAATTCAGGGTGGAAACATTCAGTACTTC. This codes for CAWTIQGGNIQYF. V usage is TRBV30 and J usage is TRBJ2-4; maybe TRBD1 (5 bases). CDR3 length: 13 residues. Trimming stripped 4 bases from V and 6 bases from J, with 13 bases between. Per germline, CDR1 GTSNPN and CDR2 SVGIG (reference sequence).

The chain has TRBV20-1 and TRBJ2-2; D is ambiguous. CDR3 size: 14 residues. V was trimmed by 3 bases and J by 3 bases, leaving 11 bases between them. From germline, CDR1 is DFQATT and CDR2 SNEGSKA (reference sequence). In nucleotides, the CDR3 is TGCAGTGCTAGCGAAGGTTCGCACACCGGGGAGCTGTTTTTT. Protein product: CSASEGSHTGELFF.

The sample holds one count of this clonotype. This chain joins TRBV10-3 and TRBJ2-3; TRBD1 aligns across 10 bases. The CDR3 is made up of 13 amino acids. The J segment lost 6 bases and the V segment lost 9 bases, leaving 6 bases of the junction unmatched. Germline V gene sequence: CDR1 ENHRY, CDR2 SYGVKD. As DNA, the CDR3 is TGTGCCATAGGACAGGGGGAGTCTGATACGCAGTATTTT. Translating gives CAIGQGESDTQYF.

This sequence joins TRBV5-4 and TRBJ1-2; D unclear. V lost 0 bases, J lost 4 bases, and 10 bases lay in between. CDR3 length: 14 residues. Germline assignment: CDR1 SGHNT and CDR2 YYREEE (reference sequence). CDR3 protein: CASSLERISYGYTF. The CDR3 bases are TGTGCCAGCAGCTTGGAACGCATCTCCTATGGCTACACCTTC.

The chain has TRBV7-2 and TRBJ1-2; 9 bases align to TRBD1. V was pared by 5 bases and J by 8 bases, with 9 bases of the junction left unmatched. Looked up from germline, CDR1 is SGHTA and CDR2 is FQGNSA. This CDR3 region has 14 residues. The CDR3 reads CASSHLGQGGGYTF. The DNA of the CDR3 is TGTGCCAGCAGCCACCTGGGACAGGGTGGCGGCTACACCTTC. Supplemented by reference TRBV7-2 and TRBJ1-2, the full variable domain reads GAGVSQSPSNKVTEKGKDVELRCDPISGHTALYWYRQSLGQGLEFLIYFQGNSAPDKSGLPSDRFSAERTGGSVSTLTIQRTQQEDSAVYLCASSHLGQGGGYTFGSGTRLTVV.

This clonotype was detected once. The chain uses TRBV20-1 and TRBJ2-7; 7 bases are shared with TRBD2. Germline values: CDR1 DFQATT, CDR2 SNEGSKA (reference sequence). V was pared by 0 bases and J by 2 bases, with 4 bases of the junction left unmatched. This CDR3 region has 14 residues. CDR3 amino acids: CSARDGGVPYEQYF. In DNA, the CDR3 is TGCAGTGCTAGAGATGGGGGGGTCCCCTACGAGCAGTACTTC.

The chain couples TRBV29-1 to TRBJ1-6, with 9 positions matching TRBD1. CDR3 length: 13 residues. Losses at the gene ends were 6 bases for V and 7 bases for J; bases not matched to a gene: 4. Germline CDR1 and CDR2: SQVTM and ANQGSEA. CDR3 coding DNA: TGCAGCGTGTCCGACAGGGGGAATTCACCCCTCCACTTT. Its translation: CSVSDRGNSPLHF.

The rearrangement joins TRBV30 to TRBJ2-6; no clear D. This CDR3 comprises 12 residues. Germline values: CDR1 GTSNPN, CDR2 SVGIG (reference sequence). V lost 3 bases, J lost 4 bases, and 4 bases lay in between. CDR3 nucleotides: TGTGCCTGGAGGAGGGGGGCCAACGTCCTGACTTTC. This translates into CAWRRGANVLTF.

CDR3 residues: CASSLGDSFSSALHF. The CDR3 DNA follows: TGCGCCAGCAGCTTGGGCGACAGTTTTTCTTCGGCCCTCCACTTT. V and J are TRBV5-1 and TRBJ1-6, with D tentatively TRBD1 (5 bases). The germline CDR1 and CDR2 sequences are SGHRS and YFSETQ. The CDR3 is made up of 15 amino acids. Trimming removed 0 bases at V and 14 bases at J, with 18 bases between.

This chain links TRBV24-1 with TRBJ1-1, with a tentative D call TRBD1 (6 bases). The CDR3 runs to 14 residues. The germline CDR1 and CDR2 sequences are KGHDR and SFDVKD. Trimming pared 4 bases from V and 1 base from J, leaving 9 bases between. CDR3 region: CATSDQGRNTEAFF. Written as DNA, the CDR3 is TGTGCCACCAGTGACCAGGGGAGGAACACTGAAGCTTTCTTT.

This chain joins TRBV6-5 and TRBJ2-1; possibly TRBD1 or TRBD2 for D (5 bases each). Per germline, CDR1 MNHEY and CDR2 SVGAGI. The CDR3 loop spans 14 amino acids. With 2 bases removed from V and 2 bases from J, the gap between germline ends came to 7 bases. For the CDR3, the DNA is TGTGCCAGCAGTTACAGGGGAGCCTACAATGAGCAGTTCTTC. Amino acid sequence: CASSYRGAYNEQFF.

The chain uses TRBV12-3 or TRBV12-4 and TRBJ2-2; a possible D gene is TRBD2 (5 bases). V dropped 5 bases and J dropped 5 bases, with 9 bases sitting between them. The CDR3 sequence is 13 residues long. CDR3 in amino acids: CASSLGKTGELFF. DNA for the CDR3: TGTGCCAGCAGTCTCGGGAAAACCGGGGAGCTGTTTTTT.

V gene TRBV6-2 or TRBV6-3 combines with J gene TRBJ2-5; D not resolved. CDR1 and CDR2 (germline): MNHEY, SVGEGT. The V end was cut by 2 bases, the J end by 5 bases, with 21 bases between. The CDR3 sequence is 17 residues long. CDR3 sequence: CASSYALPGRVDETQYF. The CDR3, as DNA: TGTGCCAGCAGTTACGCACTCCCGGGTCGCGTGGATGAGACCCAGTACTTC.

CDR3: CASRQAGQFTDTQYF. As DNA, the CDR3 is TGTGCCAGTAGACAAGCGGGACAATTCACAGATACGCAGTATTTT. The chain couples TRBV19 to TRBJ2-3, with D possibly being TRBD2 (7 bases). CDR3 length equals 15 residues. Germline V gene lookup returns CDR1 LNHDA and CDR2 SQIVND (reference sequence). The ends were cut back, 6 bases at V and 2 bases at J, with 15 bases in the middle.

This clonotype was observed a single time. The CDR3 reads CASRETGGNGELFF. The CDR3, as DNA: TGTGCCAGCAGGGAGACAGGGGGCAACGGGGAGCTGTTTTTT. The V gene is TRBV6-5, the J gene TRBJ2-2; 10 bases are shared with TRBD1. Germline CDR1 reads MNHEY; CDR2 reads SVGAGI. J was trimmed by 7 bases and V by 6 bases; bases with no gene match: 5. The CDR3 runs 14 residues.

The CDR3 here is CASSVDRAHEQYF. The CDR3 region has the DNA TGTGCCAGCAGCGTGGACAGGGCCCACGAGCAGTACTTC. This chain joins TRBV7-9 and TRBJ2-7; TRBD1 matches 8 bases. The CDR3 contains 13 residues. Germline V CDR1 and CDR2: SEHNR, FQNEAQ (reference sequence). With V trimmed by 5 bases and J by 5 bases, 5 bases remained unmatched.

The gene calls are TRBV20-1 and TRBJ1-2; the D is unclear. V dropped 6 bases and J dropped 4 bases, with 18 bases sitting between them. Germline V gene data show CDR1 as DFQATT and CDR2 as SNEGSKA (reference sequence). CDR3 length: 14 amino acids. CDR3 region: CSAAEPPGLYGYTF. CDR3 in DNA: TGCAGTGCCGCAGAACCACCGGGCCTCTATGGCTACACCTTC.

The chain is built from TRBV20-1 and TRBJ2-1; D could derive from TRBD1 or TRBD2 (6 bases each). The CDR3 extends over 14 amino acids. CDR1 is DFQATT and CDR2 is SNEGSKA in the germline V gene (reference sequence). Deletions cut 4 bases from V and 2 bases from J, with 12 bases between. CDR3 residues: CSAIQGGTYNEQFF. CDR3 DNA: TGCAGTGCTATACAGGGCGGGACCTACAATGAGCAGTTCTTC.

The chain employs TRBV7-3 and TRBJ2-1; TRBD1 aligns across 7 bases. CDR3 length: 16 residues. J lost 5 bases, V lost 4 bases, and 11 bases had no gene match. Germline V gene data show CDR1 as SGHTA and CDR2 as FQGTGA. CDR3 in DNA: TGTGCCAGCAGCTCCACAGCCGGGACAGTAAACAATGAGCAGTTCTTC. It yields the protein CASSSTAGTVNNEQFF.

This clonotype was seen a single time. The chain is built from TRBV11-2 and TRBJ2-7, with D possibly matching TRBD1 (6 bases). Trimming pared 2 bases from V and 2 bases from J, leaving 10 bases between. Germline CDR1 is SGHAT and CDR2 is FQNNGV. This CDR3 is built from 14 residues. In DNA form, the CDR3 reads TGTGCCAGCAGCTTACCAGGGGAAGCCTACGAGCAGTACTTC. It is translated as CASSLPGEAYEQYF.

The chain links TRBV19 to TRBJ2-7, with a weak D call TRBD2 (5 bases). The germline V gene encodes CDR1 LNHDA and CDR2 SQIVND (reference sequence). Trimming took 3 bases from V and 0 from J, leaving 9 bases between them. This CDR3 comprises 14 residues. This CDR3 reads CASSMVRGSYEQYF. The CDR3 bases are TGTGCCAGTAGTATGGTACGGGGCTCCTACGAGCAGTACTTC. The whole variable domain, remainder taken from reference TRBV19 and TRBJ2-7, is DGGITQSPKYLFRKEGQNVTLSCEQNLNHDAMYWYRQDPGQGLRLIYYSQIVNDFQKGDIAEGYSVSREKKESFPLTVTSAQKNPTAFYLCASSMVRGSYEQYFGPGTRLTVT.

This clonotype came up once. This chain links TRBV20-1 with TRBJ2-4; no clear D. There are 16 residues in the CDR3. V dropped 1 base and J dropped 0 bases, with 13 bases sitting between them. Per germline, CDR1 DFQATT and CDR2 SNEGSKA (reference sequence). The CDR3 reads CSARAPTDLAKNIQYF. CDR3 in DNA: TGCAGTGCTAGAGCCCCTACTGATCTAGCCAAAAACATTCAGTACTTC.

This chain links TRBV12-3 or TRBV12-4 with TRBJ2-7, with D maybe TRBD1 (5 bases). V gave up 4 bases and J gave up 5 bases, with 15 bases separating them. The CDR3 loop spans 14 amino acids. CDR3 DNA: TGTGCCAGCAGTTCCAGGGTATCAGTGGACGAGCAGTACTTC. It codes for CASSSRVSVDEQYF.